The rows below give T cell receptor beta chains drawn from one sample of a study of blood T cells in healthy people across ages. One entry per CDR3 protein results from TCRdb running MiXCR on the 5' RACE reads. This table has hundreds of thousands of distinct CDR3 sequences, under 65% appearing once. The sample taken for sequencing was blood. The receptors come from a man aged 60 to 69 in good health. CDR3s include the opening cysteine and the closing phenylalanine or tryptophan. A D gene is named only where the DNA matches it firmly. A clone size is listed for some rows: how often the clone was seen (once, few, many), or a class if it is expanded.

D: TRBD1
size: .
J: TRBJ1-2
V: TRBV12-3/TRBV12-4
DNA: TGTGCCAGCAGTTTAGATTTCCGGCAGGGGGCGCGTGGCTACACCTTC
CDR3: CASSLDFRQGARGYTF

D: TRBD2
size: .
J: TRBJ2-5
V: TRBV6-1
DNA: TGTGCCAGCTCCCGACTAGCGGAAGAGACCCAGTACTTC
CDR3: CASSRLAEETQYF

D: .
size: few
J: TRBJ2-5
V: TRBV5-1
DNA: TGCGCCAGCAGCTTTACGGGGGCGGTCCTCCAAGAGACCCAGTACTTC
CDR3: CASSFTGAVLQETQYF

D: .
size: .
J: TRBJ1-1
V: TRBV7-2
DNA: TGTGCCAGCAGCCCAGGTGGGGGGCACACTGAAGCTTTCTTT
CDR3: CASSPGGGHTEAFF

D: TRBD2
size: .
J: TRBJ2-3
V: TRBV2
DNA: TGTGCCAGCAGTTTCTCCAGAGCGGGAGACGTTTATACGCAGTATTTT
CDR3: CASSFSRAGDVYTQYF

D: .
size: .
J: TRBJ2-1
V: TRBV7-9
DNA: TGTGCCAGCAGCCCCGAGGGTAGCCAGGTATCCAATGAGCGGTTCTTC
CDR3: CASSPEGSQVSNERFF

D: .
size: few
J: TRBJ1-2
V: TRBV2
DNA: TGTGCCAGCATGAGGATCTCAGCCGATGGCTACACCTTC
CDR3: CASMRISADGYTF

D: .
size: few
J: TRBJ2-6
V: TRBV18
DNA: TGTGCCAGCTCACCAGCTTACTCTGGGGCCAACGTCCTGACTTTC
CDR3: CASSPAYSGANVLTF

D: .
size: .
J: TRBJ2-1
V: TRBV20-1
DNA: TGCAGTGCACCACCGGGGGCGACCTACAATGAGCAGTTCTTC
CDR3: CSAPPGATYNEQFF

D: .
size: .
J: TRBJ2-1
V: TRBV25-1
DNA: TGTGCCAGCAGTAGCGCTGGCGGGGCAGGAAATGAGCAGTTCTTC
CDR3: CASSSAGGAGNEQFF

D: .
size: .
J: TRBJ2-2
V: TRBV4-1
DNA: TGCGCCAGCAGCCAGTACACCGGGGAGCTGTTTTTT
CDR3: CASSQYTGELFF

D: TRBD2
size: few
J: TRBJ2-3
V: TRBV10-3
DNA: TGTGCCAGCCAGGAGCGGGGGGGCACAGATACGCAGTATTTT
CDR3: CASQERGGTDTQYF

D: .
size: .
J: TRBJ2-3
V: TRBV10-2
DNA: TGCGCCAGCAGCGCCACCCGGGACACGAGAAGTACAGATACGCAGTATTTT
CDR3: CASSATRDTRSTDTQYF

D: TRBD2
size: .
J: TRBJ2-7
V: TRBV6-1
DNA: TGTGCCAGTACGCCGGGGGGGGACACACAATACGAGCAGTACTTC
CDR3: CASTPGGDTQYEQYF

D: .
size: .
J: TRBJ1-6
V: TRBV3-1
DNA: TGTGCCAGCAGCCAAGTAAGGGGCTCGAATTCACCCCTCCACTTT
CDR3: CASSQVRGSNSPLHF

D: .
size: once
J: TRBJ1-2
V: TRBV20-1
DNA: TGCAGTGCTAGAGTTCCGGGGGCGGGAGGCTACACCTTC
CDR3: CSARVPGAGGYTF